The clone carrying this T cell receptor beta chain has ten or more counts. This entry belongs to a study of molecular identifiers for immune sequencing clone quantification. Study-wide context: Within a replicate experiment, RNA obtained from either approximately 22,000 or 94,000 naive CD8 cells was divided into five aliquots, and four of those aliquots were then sequenced.

TCRdb redid the calling of the PCR reads with MiXCR, one entry per CDR3 protein. The sample lists around 470,000 distinct CDR3 sequences; around 23% were seen once. This CDR3 is built from 15 residues. Per the germline V gene, CDR1 is SGHDN and CDR2 is FVKESK. V lost 3 bases and J lost 4; bases outside the gene matches: 6. Sorted cells numbering roughly 19,000 to 1,000,000, with 10%, 30% or 50% RNA, yielded the naive CD8 libraries. Sorting was used to obtain naive CD8 T cells (CD8+CD4-CCR7+CD45RA+). Sequencing was performed on naive CD8+ T cells from blood, with Jurkat cell RNA spiked in. The subset was: FACS-sorted CD8+CD4-CCR7+CD45RA+ naive T cells. The rearrangement links TRBV14 to TRBJ2-7, with 10 positions matching TRBD1. The source of this sequence is a human donor in good health. Some libraries in this study had Jurkat cell RNA spiked in. As DNA, the CDR3 is TGTGCCAGCAGCCAGACCGGGACAGGGGTTTACGAGCAGTACTTC. This encodes CASSQTGTGVYEQYF. Supplemented by reference TRBV14 and TRBJ2-7, the full variable domain reads EAGVTQFPSHSVIEKGQTVTLRCDPISGHDNLYWYRRVMGKEIKFLLHFVKESKQDESGMPNNRFLAERTGGTYSTLKVQPAELEDSGVYFCASSQTGTGVYEQYFGPGTRLTVT.